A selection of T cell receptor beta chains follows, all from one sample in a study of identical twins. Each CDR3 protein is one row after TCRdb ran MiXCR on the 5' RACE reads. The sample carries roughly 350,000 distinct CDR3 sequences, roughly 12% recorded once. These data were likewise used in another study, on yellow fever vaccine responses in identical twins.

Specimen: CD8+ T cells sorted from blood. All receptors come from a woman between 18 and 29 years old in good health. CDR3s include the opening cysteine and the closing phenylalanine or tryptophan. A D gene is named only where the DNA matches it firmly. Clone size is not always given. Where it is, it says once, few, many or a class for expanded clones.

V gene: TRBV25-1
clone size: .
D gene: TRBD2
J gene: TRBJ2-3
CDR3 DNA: TGTGCCAGCAGTGACGGGGGGATTCGTACAGATACGCAGTATTTT
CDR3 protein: CASSDGGIRTDTQYF

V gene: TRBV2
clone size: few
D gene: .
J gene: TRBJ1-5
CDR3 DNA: TGTGCCGCGGGAGTCCGGCCCCAGCATTTT
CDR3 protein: CAAGVRPQHF

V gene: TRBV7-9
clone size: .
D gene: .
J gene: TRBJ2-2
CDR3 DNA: TGTGCCAGCAGATTCCTCGGGTCGAACACCGGGGAGCTGTTTTTT
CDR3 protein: CASRFLGSNTGELFF

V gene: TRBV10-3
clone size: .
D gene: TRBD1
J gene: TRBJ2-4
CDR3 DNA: TGTGCCATTATGACAGGGGAAAACATTCAGTACTTC
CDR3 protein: CAIMTGENIQYF

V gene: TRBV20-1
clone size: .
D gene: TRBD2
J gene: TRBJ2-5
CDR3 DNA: TGCAGTGCTAGAGCCGGGACTAGCGGGGGAATTGAGACCCAGTACTTC
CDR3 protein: CSARAGTSGGIETQYF

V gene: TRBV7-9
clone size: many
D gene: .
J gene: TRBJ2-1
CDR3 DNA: TGTGCCAGCAGCTTAGCTCGGGGCGGGGTAAATGAGCAGTTCTTC
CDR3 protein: CASSLARGGVNEQFF

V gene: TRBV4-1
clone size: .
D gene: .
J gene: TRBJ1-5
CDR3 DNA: TGCGCCGGCAGCCAAGGCGGGGGGATATATCAGCCCCAGCATTTT
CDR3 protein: CAGSQGGGIYQPQHF

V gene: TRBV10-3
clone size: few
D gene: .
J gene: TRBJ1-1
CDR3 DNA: TGTGCCATCAGTGGTGCTCATCCCTCCCCCGAAGAAGCTTTCTTT
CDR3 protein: CAISGAHPSPEEAFF

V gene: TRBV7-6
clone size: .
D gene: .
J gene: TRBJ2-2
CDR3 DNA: TGTGCCAGCAGCTTCGGACCTCCCGGGACCGGGGAGCTGTTTTTT
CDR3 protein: CASSFGPPGTGELFF

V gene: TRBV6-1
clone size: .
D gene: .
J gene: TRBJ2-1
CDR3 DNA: TGTGCCAGCAGAATAGGTCCGGCGAATGAGCAGTTCTTC
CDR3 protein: CASRIGPANEQFF

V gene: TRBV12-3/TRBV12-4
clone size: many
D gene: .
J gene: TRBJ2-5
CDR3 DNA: TGTGCCAGCGGGCCGCAAGAGACCCAGTACTTC
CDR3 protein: CASGPQETQYF

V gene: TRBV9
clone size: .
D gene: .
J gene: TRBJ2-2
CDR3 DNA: TGTGCCAGCAGCGTAGGGGGGTCGAACACCGGGGAGCTGTTTTTT
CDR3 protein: CASSVGGSNTGELFF

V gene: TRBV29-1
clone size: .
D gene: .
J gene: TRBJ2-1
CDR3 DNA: TGCAGCGTACTAAGGTTGGGTGAGCAGTTCTTC
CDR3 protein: CSVLRLGEQFF

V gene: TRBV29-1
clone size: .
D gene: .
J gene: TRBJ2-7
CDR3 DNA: TGCAGCGTTGAAGGCGACTCCTACGAGCAGTACTTC
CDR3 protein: CSVEGDSYEQYF

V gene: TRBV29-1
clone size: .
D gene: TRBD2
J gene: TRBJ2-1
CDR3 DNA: TGCAGCGTCTCAGCGGGATATTACAATGAGCAGTTCTTC
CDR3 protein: CSVSAGYYNEQFF

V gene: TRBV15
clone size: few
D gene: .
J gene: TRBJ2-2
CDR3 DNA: TGTGCCACCAGCAGAGTAAAGACTGGGGGGGCCCCCGGGGAGCTGTTTTTT
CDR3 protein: CATSRVKTGGAPGELFF

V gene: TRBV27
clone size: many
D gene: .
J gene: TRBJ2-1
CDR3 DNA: TGTGCCAGCTCGATGACGGACTCCTACAATGAGCAGTTCTTC
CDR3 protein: CASSMTDSYNEQFF

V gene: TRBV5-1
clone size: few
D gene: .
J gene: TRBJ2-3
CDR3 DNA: TGCGCCAGCAGCTTGATAGGGACAAGCACAGATACGCAGTATTTT
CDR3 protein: CASSLIGTSTDTQYF

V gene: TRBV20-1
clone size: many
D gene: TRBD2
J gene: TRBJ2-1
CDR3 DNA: TGCAGTGCTAGAGACCCGGGGGGGTACAATGAGCAGTTCTTC
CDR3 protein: CSARDPGGYNEQFF

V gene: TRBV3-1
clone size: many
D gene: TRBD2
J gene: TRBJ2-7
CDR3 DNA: TGTGCCAGCAGCCACAGGACTAGCGGGATATACGAGCAGTACTTC
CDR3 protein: CASSHRTSGIYEQYF

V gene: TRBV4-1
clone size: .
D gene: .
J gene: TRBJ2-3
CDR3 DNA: TGCGCCAGCAGCCAGACACAGGGTATCTGGCAGTATTTT
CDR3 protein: CASSQTQGIWQYF

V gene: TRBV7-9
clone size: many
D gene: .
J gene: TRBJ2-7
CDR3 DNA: TGTGCCAGCAGCTTACCAGGGCAGCCCTACGAGCAGTACTTC
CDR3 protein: CASSLPGQPYEQYF

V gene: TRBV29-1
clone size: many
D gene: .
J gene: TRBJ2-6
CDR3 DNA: TGCAGCGTTTTAGGTGGGGCCAACGTCCTGACTTTC
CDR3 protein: CSVLGGANVLTF

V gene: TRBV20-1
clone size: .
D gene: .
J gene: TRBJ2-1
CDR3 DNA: TGCAGTGCTAGAGCCCAGGAGGGCCTCTACAATGAGCAGTTCTTC
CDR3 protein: CSARAQEGLYNEQFF

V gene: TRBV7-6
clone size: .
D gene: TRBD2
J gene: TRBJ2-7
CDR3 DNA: TGTGCCAGCAGCTTGGTAGCGGGAGATCCTTCCTACGAGCAGTACTTC
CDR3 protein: CASSLVAGDPSYEQYF

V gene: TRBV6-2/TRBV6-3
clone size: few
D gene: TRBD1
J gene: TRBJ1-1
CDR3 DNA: TGTGCCAGCAGTTACCCCCTCGACAGGACAGGGATCGACACTGAAGCTTTCTTT
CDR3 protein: CASSYPLDRTGIDTEAFF

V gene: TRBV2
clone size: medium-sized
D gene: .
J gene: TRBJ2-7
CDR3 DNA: TGTGCCAGCAGAAAAGGGCTGGCCTACGAGCAGTACTTC
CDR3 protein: CASRKGLAYEQYF